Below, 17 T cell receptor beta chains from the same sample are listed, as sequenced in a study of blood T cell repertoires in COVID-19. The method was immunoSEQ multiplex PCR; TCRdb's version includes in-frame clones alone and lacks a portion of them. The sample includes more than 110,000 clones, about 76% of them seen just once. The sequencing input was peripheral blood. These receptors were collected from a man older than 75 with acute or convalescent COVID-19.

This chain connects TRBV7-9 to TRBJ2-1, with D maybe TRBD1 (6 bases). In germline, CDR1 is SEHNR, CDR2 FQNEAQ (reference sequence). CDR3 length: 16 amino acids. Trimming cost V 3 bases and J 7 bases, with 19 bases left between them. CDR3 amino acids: CASSLGTTGRGNEQFF. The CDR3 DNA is TGTGCCAGCAGCTTGGGCACCACAGGGAGAGGGAATGAGCAGTTCTTC.

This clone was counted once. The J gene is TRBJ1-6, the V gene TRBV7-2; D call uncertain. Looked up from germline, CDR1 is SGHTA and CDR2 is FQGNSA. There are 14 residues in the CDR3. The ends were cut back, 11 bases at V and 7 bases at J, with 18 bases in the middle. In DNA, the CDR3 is TGTGCCGGTCTTGATGCGAACGAAAATTCACCCCTCCACTTT. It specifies CAGLDANENSPLHF.

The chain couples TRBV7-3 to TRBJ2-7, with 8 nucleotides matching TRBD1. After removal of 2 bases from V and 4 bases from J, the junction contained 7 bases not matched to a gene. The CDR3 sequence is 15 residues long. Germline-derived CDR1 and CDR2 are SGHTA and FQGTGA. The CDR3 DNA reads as TGTGCCAGCAGCTTATACCCAGGGGGCTCTTACGAGCAGTACTTC. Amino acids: CASSLYPGGSYEQYF.

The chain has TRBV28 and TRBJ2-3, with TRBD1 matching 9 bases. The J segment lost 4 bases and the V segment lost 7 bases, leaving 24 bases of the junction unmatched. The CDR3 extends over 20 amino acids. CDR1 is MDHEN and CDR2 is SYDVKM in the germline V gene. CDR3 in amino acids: CASNTSRDRVGFSAPDTQYF. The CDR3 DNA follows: TGTGCCAGCAATACATCCCGGGACAGGGTCGGGTTCTCTGCCCCAGATACGCAGTATTTT.

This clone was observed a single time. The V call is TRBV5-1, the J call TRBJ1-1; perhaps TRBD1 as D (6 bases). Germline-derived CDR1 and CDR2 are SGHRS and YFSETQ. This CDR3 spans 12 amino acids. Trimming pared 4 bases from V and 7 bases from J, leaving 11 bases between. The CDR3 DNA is TGCGCCAGCAGCCAAGAGGGGGATGAAGCTTTCTTT. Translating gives CASSQEGDEAFF. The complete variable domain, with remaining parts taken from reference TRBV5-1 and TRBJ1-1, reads KAGVTQTPRYLIKTRGQQVTLSCSPISGHRSVSWYQQTPGQGLQFLFEYFSETQRNKGNFPGRFSGRQFSNSRSEMNVSTLELGDSALYLCASSQEGDEAFFGQGTRLTVV.

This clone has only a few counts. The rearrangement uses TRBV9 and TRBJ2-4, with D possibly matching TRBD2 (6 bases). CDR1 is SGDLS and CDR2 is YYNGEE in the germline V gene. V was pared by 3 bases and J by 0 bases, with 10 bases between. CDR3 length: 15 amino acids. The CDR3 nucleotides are TGTGCCAGCAGCGAGGCGGGGATAGCCAAAAACATTCAGTACTTC. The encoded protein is CASSEAGIAKNIQYF. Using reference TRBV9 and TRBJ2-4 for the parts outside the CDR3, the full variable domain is DSGVTQTPKHLITATGQRVTLRCSPRSGDLSVYWYQQSLDQGLQFLIQYYNGEERAKGNILERFSAQQFPDLHSELNLSSLELGDSALYFCASSEAGIAKNIQYFGAGTRLSVL.

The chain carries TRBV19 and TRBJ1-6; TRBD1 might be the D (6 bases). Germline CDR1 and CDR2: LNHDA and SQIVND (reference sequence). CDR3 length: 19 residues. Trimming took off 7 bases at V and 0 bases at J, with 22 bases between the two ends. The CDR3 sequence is CASIEVDRSTSSYNSPLHF. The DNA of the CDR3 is TGTGCCAGTATCGAGGTCGACAGGTCCACGAGCTCCTATAATTCACCCCTCCACTTT.

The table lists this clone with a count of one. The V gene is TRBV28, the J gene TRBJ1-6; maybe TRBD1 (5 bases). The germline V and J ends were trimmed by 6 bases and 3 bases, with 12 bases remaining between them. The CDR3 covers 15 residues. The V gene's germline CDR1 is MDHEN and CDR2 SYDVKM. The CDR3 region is CASRTQGIYNSPLHF. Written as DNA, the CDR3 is TGTGCCAGCAGGACCCAGGGAATCTATAATTCACCCCTCCACTTT.

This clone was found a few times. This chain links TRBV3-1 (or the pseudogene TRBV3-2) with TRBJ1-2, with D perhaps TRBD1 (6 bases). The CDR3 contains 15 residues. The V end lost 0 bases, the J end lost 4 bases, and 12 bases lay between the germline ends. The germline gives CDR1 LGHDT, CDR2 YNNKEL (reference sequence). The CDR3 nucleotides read TGTGCCAGCAGCCAAGAGGCAGCGACAGGCTATGGCTACACCTTC. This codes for CASSQEAATGYGYTF.

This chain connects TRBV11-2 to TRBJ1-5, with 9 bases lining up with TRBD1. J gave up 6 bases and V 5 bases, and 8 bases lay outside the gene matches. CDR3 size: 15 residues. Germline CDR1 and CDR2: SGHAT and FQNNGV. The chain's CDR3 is CASSGGTGSGQPQHF. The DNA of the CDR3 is TGTGCCAGCAGCGGGGGGACAGGGTCGGGTCAGCCCCAGCATTTT.

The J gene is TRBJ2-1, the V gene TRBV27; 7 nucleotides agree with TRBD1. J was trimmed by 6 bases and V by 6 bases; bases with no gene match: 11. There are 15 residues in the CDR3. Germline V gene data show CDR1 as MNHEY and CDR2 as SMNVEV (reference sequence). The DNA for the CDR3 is TGTGCCAGCAGCCCTGTACAGGGGATTCGCAATGAGCAGTTCTTC. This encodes CASSPVQGIRNEQFF.

For the CDR3, the DNA is TGTGCCAGCAGTATCACCGGGACAGGGAAGTATTTT. Translating it yields CASSITGTGKYF. V is TRBV12-3 or TRBV12-4 and J is TRBJ2-3; 9 bases fit TRBD1. CDR3 length equals 12 residues. The J segment lost 13 bases and the V segment lost 5 bases, leaving 7 bases of the junction unmatched.

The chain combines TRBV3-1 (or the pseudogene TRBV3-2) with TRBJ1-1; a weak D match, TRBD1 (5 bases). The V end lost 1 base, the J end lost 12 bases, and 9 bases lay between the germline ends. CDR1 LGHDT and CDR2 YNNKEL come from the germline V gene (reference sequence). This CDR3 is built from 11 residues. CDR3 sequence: CASSQADRTFF. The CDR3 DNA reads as TGTGCCAGCAGCCAAGCCGACAGAACTTTCTTT.

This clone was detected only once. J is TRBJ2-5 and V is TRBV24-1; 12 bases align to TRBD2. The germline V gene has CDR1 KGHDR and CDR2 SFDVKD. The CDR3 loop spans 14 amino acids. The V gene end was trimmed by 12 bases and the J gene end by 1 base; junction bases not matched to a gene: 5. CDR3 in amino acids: CAASSGGAQETQYF. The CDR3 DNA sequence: TGTGCCGCGTCTAGCGGGGGGGCCCAAGAGACCCAGTACTTC.

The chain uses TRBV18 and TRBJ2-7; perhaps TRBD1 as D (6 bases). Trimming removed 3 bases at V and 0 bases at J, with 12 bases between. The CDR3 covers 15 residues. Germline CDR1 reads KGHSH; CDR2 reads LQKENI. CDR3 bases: TGTGCCAGCTCACCCAGAACAGGGCCCTCCTACGAGCAGTACTTC. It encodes CASSPRTGPSYEQYF. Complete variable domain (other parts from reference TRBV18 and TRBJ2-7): NAGVMQNPRHLVRRRGQEARLRCSPMKGHSHVYWYRQLPEEGLKFMVYLQKENIIDESGMPKERFSAEFPKEGPSILRIQQVVRGDSAAYFCASSPRTGPSYEQYFGPGTRLTVT.

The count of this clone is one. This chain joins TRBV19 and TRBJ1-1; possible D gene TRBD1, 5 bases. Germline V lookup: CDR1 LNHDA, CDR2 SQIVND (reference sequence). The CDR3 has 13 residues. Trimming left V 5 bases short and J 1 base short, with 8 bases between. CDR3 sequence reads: CASSLQENTEAFF. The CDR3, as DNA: TGTGCCAGTAGTTTACAGGAGAACACTGAAGCTTTCTTT.

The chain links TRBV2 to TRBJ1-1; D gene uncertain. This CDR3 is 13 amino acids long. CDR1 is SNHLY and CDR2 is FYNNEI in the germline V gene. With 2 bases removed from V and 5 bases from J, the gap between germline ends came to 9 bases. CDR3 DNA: TGTGCCAGCAGTGAAAACAGTAGGACTGAAGCTTTCTTT. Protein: CASSENSRTEAFF.